The 31 T cell receptor beta chains presented below share a single source sample, sequenced in a study of blood T cell repertoires in COVID-19. Here immunoSEQ multiplex PCR was the method, and the copy in TCRdb shows in-frame clones only, minus some. The data contain approximately 82,000 clones, more than 70% of them seen just once; the ten biggest clones take up 15% to 20%. The sequenced sample consisted of peripheral blood. The receptor set was obtained from a woman in her fifties or sixties with acute or convalescent COVID-19.

This chain links TRBV27 with TRBJ1-5; the D is unclear. V was cut by 4 bases and J by 0 bases, with 10 bases left in between. The germline V gene encodes CDR1 MNHEY and CDR2 SMNVEV (reference sequence). This CDR3 comprises 15 residues. The CDR3 nucleotides are TGTGCCAGCAGTTCACCGGGATATAGCAATCAGCCCCAGCATTTT. Its translation is CASSSPGYSNQPQHF.

J is TRBJ2-7 and V is TRBV30; 10 positions agree with TRBD2. In germline, CDR1 is GTSNPN, CDR2 SVGIG (reference sequence). The CDR3 spans 14 residues. V shed 2 bases and J 4 bases; nucleotides not matched to a gene: 5. CDR3 amino acids: CAWSKASGSYEQYF. CDR3 DNA: TGTGCCTGGAGTAAGGCTAGCGGGAGTTACGAGCAGTACTTC.

This chain uses TRBV30 with TRBJ1-3; the D is unclear. Germline CDR1 is GTSNPN and CDR2 is SVGIG (reference sequence). The CDR3 covers 14 residues. Trimming took off 4 bases at V and 0 bases at J, with 10 bases between the two ends. CDR3 bases: TGTGCCTGGACCCCAGGCCTCTCTGGAAACACCATATATTTT. It codes for CAWTPGLSGNTIYF.

V is TRBV29-1 and J is TRBJ1-2; D might be TRBD1 (5 bases). Looked up from germline, CDR1 is SQVTM and CDR2 is ANQGSEA. This CDR3 has 15 residues. The germline V and J ends were trimmed by 3 bases and 4 bases, with 18 bases remaining between them. The CDR3 DNA reads as TGCAGCGTTGATCGCCATGGGGCAGGCTCCTATGGCTACACCTTC. Translation gives CSVDRHGAGSYGYTF.

V usage is TRBV2 and J usage is TRBJ2-7; 7 nucleotides align to TRBD2. From germline, CDR1 is SNHLY and CDR2 FYNNEI. V shed 3 bases, J shed 1 base, and the junction held 0 bases outside the gene matches. CDR3 length: 13 residues. CDR3 sequence reads: CASSERESYEQYF. DNA of the CDR3: TGTGCCAGCAGTGAGCGGGAGTCCTACGAGCAGTACTTC.

The CDR3 sequence: CASRSRTSGNNEQFF. CDR3 nucleotides: TGTGCCAGCAGGTCCCGGACTAGCGGAAACAATGAGCAGTTCTTC. The chain joins TRBV2 to TRBJ2-1, with TRBD2 matching 10 bases. This CDR3 has 15 residues. Trimming at V came to 6 bases and at J to 5 bases, leaving 7 bases not matched to a gene. Germline V gene lookup returns CDR1 SNHLY and CDR2 FYNNEI.

V and J are TRBV11-2 and TRBJ2-1, with 11 bases aligning to TRBD2. The CDR3 covers 16 residues. Germline values: CDR1 SGHAT, CDR2 FQNNGV. J gave up 5 bases and V 3 bases, and 6 bases lay outside the gene matches. The CDR3 sequence is CASSFSTSGKDNEQFF. CDR3 bases: TGTGCCAGCAGCTTTTCGACTAGCGGGAAGGACAATGAGCAGTTCTTC.

V is TRBV19 and J is TRBJ1-4; D is perhaps TRBD1 (5 bases). The CDR3 is made up of 12 amino acids. V lost 3 bases to trimming and J lost 8 bases, with 7 bases between them. Germline CDR1 reads LNHDA; CDR2 reads SQIVND (reference sequence). The chain's CDR3 is CASSIPGEKLFF. DNA of the CDR3: TGTGCCAGTAGTATCCCAGGGGAAAAACTGTTTTTT.

The chain couples TRBV18 to TRBJ2-1; the D gene is possibly TRBD1 (6 bases). The CDR3 totals 13 residues. With 3 bases removed from V and 7 bases from J, the gap between germline ends came to 10 bases. The germline V gene has CDR1 KGHSH and CDR2 LQKENI. In DNA, the CDR3 is TGTGCCAGCTCACCCGGACAGATTAATGAGCAGTTCTTC. This sequence encodes CASSPGQINEQFF.

J is TRBJ2-5 and V is TRBV7-9, with 7 bases that match TRBD2. Unmatched junction bases numbered 11, after V lost 6 bases and J lost 4 bases. CDR3 length: 15 amino acids. In germline, CDR1 is SEHNR, CDR2 FQNEAQ (reference sequence). CDR3 bases: TGTGCCAGCAGGCCCCCCAGCGGGAATTTAGAGACCCAGTACTTC. Amino acids: CASRPPSGNLETQYF. Together with reference TRBV7-9 and TRBJ2-5, the CDR3 gives the full variable domain: DTGVSQNPRHKITKRGQNVTFRCDPISEHNRLYWYRQTLGQGPEFLTYFQNEAQLEKSRLLSDRFSAERPKGSFSTLEIQRTEQGDSAMYLCASRPPSGNLETQYFGPGTRLLVL.

This clone was counted once. The V and J genes are TRBV3-1 (or the pseudogene TRBV3-2) and TRBJ1-4; D is unclear. The V gene's germline CDR1 is LGHDT and CDR2 YNNKEL (reference sequence). CDR3 length equals 15 residues. V was clipped by 4 bases and J by 6 bases, with 15 bases between them. In DNA form, the CDR3 reads TGTGCCAGCAGCCCTAGCCCGACGAGGGATGAAAAACTGTTTTTT. It codes for CASSPSPTRDEKLFF.

The rearrangement joins TRBV19 to TRBJ1-1; the D gene is possibly TRBD1 (5 bases). CDR1 LNHDA and CDR2 SQIVND come from the germline V gene (reference sequence). Trimming pared 4 bases from V and 6 bases from J, leaving 15 bases between. CDR3 size: 14 residues. CDR3 amino acids: CASSTVQPGSEAFF. The DNA for the CDR3 is TGTGCCAGTAGTACGGTGCAGCCAGGGTCTGAAGCTTTCTTT.

V gene TRBV5-5 combines with J gene TRBJ1-2, with 7 bases lining up with TRBD1. The germline V gene has CDR1 SGHKS and CDR2 YYEKEE (reference sequence). The CDR3 loop spans 13 amino acids. V shed 2 bases and J 7 bases; nucleotides not matched to a gene: 5. The CDR3 coding sequence is TGTGCCAGCAGCTTTTCAGGGGGATCTGGCTACACCTTC. Protein: CASSFSGGSGYTF.

The chain employs TRBV5-6 and TRBJ1-3; weak D call: TRBD1 (5 bases). V was pared by 0 bases and J by 8 bases, with 15 bases between. Germline V gene lookup returns CDR1 SGHDT and CDR2 YYEEEE. The CDR3 sequence is 15 residues long. CDR3 region: CASSLAGVLRDTIYF. The CDR3, as DNA: TGTGCCAGCAGCTTGGCGGGGGTGCTAAGGGACACCATATATTTT.

The chain joins TRBV10-3 to TRBJ2-1; possible D gene TRBD1, 6 bases. The CDR3 extends over 15 amino acids. The V gene lost 6 bases and the J gene lost 2 bases, with 14 bases spanning the gap. Germline lookup yields CDR1 ENHRY and CDR2 SYGVKD. Here the CDR3 reads CAIRGLQGTYNEQFF. CDR3 nucleotides: TGTGCCATCAGGGGGTTACAGGGCACCTACAATGAGCAGTTCTTC.

The V and J genes are TRBV30 and TRBJ1-4; 9 nucleotides align to TRBD1. Germline V gives CDR1 GTSNPN, CDR2 SVGIG (reference sequence). V lost 7 bases and J lost 7; bases outside the gene matches: 7. This CDR3 has 13 amino acids. The CDR3 DNA reads TGTGCCTCGAACAGGGGGCAAAGTGAAAAACTGTTTTTT. This gives the protein CASNRGQSEKLFF.

The chain is built from TRBV5-6 and TRBJ2-2, with TRBD2 matching 8 bases. CDR1 SGHDT and CDR2 YYEEEE come from the germline V gene. This CDR3 is built from 14 residues. Trimming at V came to 4 bases and at J to 7 bases, leaving 6 bases not matched to a gene. Written as DNA, the CDR3 is TGTGCCAGCAGCCCGGGACTAGACGGCGGGGAGCTGTTTTTT. This encodes CASSPGLDGGELFF.

The CDR3 DNA is TGTGCCAGCAGTTATTTTGAGGAGCAGTACTTC. Protein sequence: CASSYFEEQYF. The V and J genes are TRBV6-6 and TRBJ2-7; D uncertain. The CDR3 spans 11 residues. Germline CDR1 MNHNY, CDR2 SVGAGI (reference sequence). Trimming stripped 3 bases from V and 7 bases from J, with 7 bases between.

The chain couples TRBV20-1 to TRBJ2-5, with D unclear. CDR3 length equals 11 residues. Germline CDR1 reads DFQATT; CDR2 reads SNEGSKA (reference sequence). The CDR3 sequence: CSVIVKETQYF. The CDR3 DNA reads TGCAGCGTCATAGTTAAAGAGACCCAGTACTTC.

V gene TRBV5-5 combines with J gene TRBJ1-2; no clear D. Trimming removed 0 bases from V and 4 bases from J, with 19 bases in between. The length of the CDR3 is 17 residues. Germline CDR1 reads SGHKS; CDR2 reads YYEKEE (reference sequence). CDR3 bases: TGTGCCAGCAGCTTGGCCGTTTGGACTCACGAATCCTATGGCTACACCTTC. Translation: CASSLAVWTHESYGYTF.

Only a few counts were recorded for this clone. The V call is TRBV11-3, the J call TRBJ2-7, with 11 positions matching TRBD2. This CDR3 is built from 17 residues. CDR1 and CDR2 from the germline V gene are SGHNT and YENEEA. The junction had 5 bases not matched to a gene; V was cut back by 1 base and J by 0 bases. CDR3 region: CASSLALAGGSSYEQYF. In nucleotides, the CDR3 is TGTGCCAGCAGCTTAGCCCTAGCGGGGGGTAGCTCCTACGAGCAGTACTTC.

This chain joins TRBV6-5 and TRBJ2-7; TRBD1 is a possible D gene (6 bases). V was clipped by 1 base and J by 6 bases, with 10 bases between them. Germline V gives CDR1 MNHEY, CDR2 SVGAGI. CDR3 size: 13 residues. The DNA for the CDR3 is TGTGCCAGCAGTTACTGGGAAGGGGGCGAGCAGTACTTC. Its translation is CASSYWEGGEQYF.

The chain joins TRBV5-1 to TRBJ2-2; the match to TRBD2 covers 12 bases. Trimming removed 3 bases from V and 5 bases from J; junction bases left unmatched: 2. The CDR3 is made up of 15 amino acids. Germline CDR1 and CDR2: SGHRS and YFSETQ. The CDR3 sequence is CASSWLAGGTGELFF. CDR3 bases: TGCGCCAGCAGCTGGCTAGCGGGAGGGACCGGGGAGCTGTTTTTT. Combining the CDR3 with reference TRBV5-1 and TRBJ2-2 gives the whole variable domain KAGVTQTPRYLIKTRGQQVTLSCSPISGHRSVSWYQQTPGQGLQFLFEYFSETQRNKGNFPGRFSGRQFSNSRSEMNVSTLELGDSALYLCASSWLAGGTGELFFGEGSRLTVL.

The chain combines TRBV15 with TRBJ2-5; 11 bases fit TRBD2. CDR1 and CDR2 from the germline V gene are LNHNV and YYDKDF (reference sequence). The CDR3 runs to 14 residues. J was trimmed by 5 bases and V by 6 bases; bases with no gene match: 5. CDR3 nucleotide sequence: TGTGCCACCAGTAGCGGGGGGGCCTGGGAGACCCAGTACTTC. The encoded protein is CATSSGGAWETQYF.

This clone came up once. V gene TRBV9 combines with J gene TRBJ2-3, with 9 bases identical to TRBD2. V gave up 4 bases and J gave up 4 bases; unmatched junction bases: 7. CDR3 length equals 15 residues. Germline V gene data show CDR1 as SGDLS and CDR2 as YYNGEE. In nucleotides, the CDR3 is TGTGCCAGCAGCCCGTGGCGGGGGGGCGCAGATACGCAGTATTTT. This translates into CASSPWRGGADTQYF.

The rearrangement uses TRBV12-1 and TRBJ1-1; no check of the table's D call, TRBD1, against the DNA was made. TRBV12-1 is designated a pseudogene. This CDR3 region has 14 residues. The DNA of the CDR3 is TGTGCCAGCAGCTTTAGACAGCTGAACACTGAAGCTTTCTTT. This encodes CASSFRQLNTEAFF.

The chain is built from TRBV6-4 and TRBJ2-1; maybe TRBD2 (7 bases). Looked up from germline, CDR1 is MRHNA and CDR2 is SNTAGT. Trimming stripped 5 bases from V and 9 bases from J, with 14 bases between. The CDR3 has 13 residues. The CDR3 nucleotides read TGTGCCAGCAGTAGGGAGGGGGTAGGTGAGCAGTTCTTC. Translation: CASSREGVGEQFF.

V gene TRBV10-2 combines with J gene TRBJ2-3; 8 positions agree with TRBD1. After removal of 7 bases from V and 3 bases from J, the junction contained 3 bases not matched to a gene. Per germline, CDR1 WSHSY and CDR2 SAAADI. This CDR3 is 13 amino acids long. The CDR3 DNA reads as TGCGCCAGCACAGGGGGCTGGACAGATACGCAGTATTTT. Translating it yields CASTGGWTDTQYF.

The chain uses TRBV19 and TRBJ1-1; a possible D gene is TRBD1 (5 bases). The CDR3 consists of 13 residues. Trimming took 5 bases from V and 1 from J, leaving 8 bases between them. CDR1 and CDR2 (germline): LNHDA, SQIVND (reference sequence). CDR3 coding DNA: TGTGCCAGTAGTGCGCAGGGGAACACTGAAGCTTTCTTT. It yields the protein CASSAQGNTEAFF.

This chain connects TRBV19 to TRBJ2-1; D may be TRBD1 (5 bases). Germline values: CDR1 LNHDA, CDR2 SQIVND (reference sequence). This CDR3 has 15 residues. With 3 bases removed from V and 4 bases from J, the gap between germline ends came to 13 bases. In DNA, the CDR3 is TGTGCCAGTAGTATTGGGGCCACCATGTACAATGAGCAGTTCTTC. This translates into CASSIGATMYNEQFF.

The chain is built from TRBV18 and TRBJ1-1; 9 bases line up with TRBD1. The CDR3 extends over 15 amino acids. V shed 0 bases and J 5 bases; nucleotides not matched to a gene: 4. Germline values: CDR1 KGHSH, CDR2 LQKENI. CDR3 residues: CASSPPGQGTTEAFF. The CDR3 DNA is TGTGCCAGCTCACCACCAGGACAGGGGACAACTGAAGCTTTCTTT.